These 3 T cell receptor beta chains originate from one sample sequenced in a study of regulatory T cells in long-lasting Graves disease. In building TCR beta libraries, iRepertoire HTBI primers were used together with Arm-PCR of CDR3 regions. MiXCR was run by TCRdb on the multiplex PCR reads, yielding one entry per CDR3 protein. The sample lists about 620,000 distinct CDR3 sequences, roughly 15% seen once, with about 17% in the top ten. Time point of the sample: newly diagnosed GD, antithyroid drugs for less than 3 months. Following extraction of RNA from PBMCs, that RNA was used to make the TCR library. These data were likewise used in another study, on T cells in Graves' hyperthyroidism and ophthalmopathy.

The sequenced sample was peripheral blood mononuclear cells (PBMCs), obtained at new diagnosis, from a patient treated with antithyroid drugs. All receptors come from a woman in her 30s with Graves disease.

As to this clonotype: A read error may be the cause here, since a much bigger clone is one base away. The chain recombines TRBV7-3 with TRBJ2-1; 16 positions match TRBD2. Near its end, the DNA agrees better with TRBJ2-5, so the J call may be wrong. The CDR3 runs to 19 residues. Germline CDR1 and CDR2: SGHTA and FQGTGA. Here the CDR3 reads CASSETGTSGRALRETQYF. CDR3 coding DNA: TGTGCCAGCAGCGAGACGGGGACTAGCGGGAGGGCCCTCCGAGAGACCCAGTACTTC.

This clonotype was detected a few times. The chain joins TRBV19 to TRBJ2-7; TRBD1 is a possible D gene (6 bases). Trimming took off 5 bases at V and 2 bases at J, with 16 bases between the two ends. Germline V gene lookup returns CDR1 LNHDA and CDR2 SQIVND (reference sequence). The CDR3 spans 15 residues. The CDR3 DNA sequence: TGTGCCAGTAGTCCCACACTGGACAGTCCCTACGAGCAGTACTTC. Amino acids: CASSPTLDSPYEQYF.

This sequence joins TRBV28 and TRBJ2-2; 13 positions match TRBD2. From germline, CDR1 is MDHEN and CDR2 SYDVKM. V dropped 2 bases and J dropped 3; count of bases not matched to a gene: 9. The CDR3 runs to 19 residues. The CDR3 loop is CASSLKGLAGTGDTGELFF. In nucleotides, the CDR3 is TGTGCCAGCAGTTTAAAGGGACTAGCGGGAACGGGCGACACCGGGGAGCTGTTTTTT.